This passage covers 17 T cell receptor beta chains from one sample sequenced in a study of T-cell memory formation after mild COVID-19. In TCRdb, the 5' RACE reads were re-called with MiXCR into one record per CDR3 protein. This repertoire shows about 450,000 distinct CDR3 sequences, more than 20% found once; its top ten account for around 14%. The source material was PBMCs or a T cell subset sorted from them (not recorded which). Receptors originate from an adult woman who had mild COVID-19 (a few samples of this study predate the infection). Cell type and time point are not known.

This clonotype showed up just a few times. The CDR3 nucleotides are TGTGCCATCAGTGAGCGGGACCCCGGGGACACCCAGTACTTC. As protein: CAISERDPGDTQYF. J is TRBJ2-5 and V is TRBV10-3, with D perhaps matching TRBD1 or TRBD2 (5 bases each). Germline V gene lookup returns CDR1 ENHRY and CDR2 SYGVKD. V lost 2 bases and J lost 8, with 15 bases in between. The CDR3 is 14 residues long.

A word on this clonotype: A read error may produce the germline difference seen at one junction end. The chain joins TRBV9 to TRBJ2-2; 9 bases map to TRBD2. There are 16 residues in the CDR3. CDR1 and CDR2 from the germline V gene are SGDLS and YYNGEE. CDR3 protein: CASEAQAGGSTRELFF. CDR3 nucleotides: TGTGCCAGCGAAGCCCAGGCGGGGGGGAGCACCCGGGAGCTGTTTTTT.

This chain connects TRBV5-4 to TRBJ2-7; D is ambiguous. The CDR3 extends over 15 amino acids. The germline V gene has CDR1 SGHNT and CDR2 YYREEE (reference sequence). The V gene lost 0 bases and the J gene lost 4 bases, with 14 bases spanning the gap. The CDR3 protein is CASSLGGIMEYEQYF. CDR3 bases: TGTGCCAGCAGCTTGGGGGGAATAATGGAATACGAGCAGTACTTC.

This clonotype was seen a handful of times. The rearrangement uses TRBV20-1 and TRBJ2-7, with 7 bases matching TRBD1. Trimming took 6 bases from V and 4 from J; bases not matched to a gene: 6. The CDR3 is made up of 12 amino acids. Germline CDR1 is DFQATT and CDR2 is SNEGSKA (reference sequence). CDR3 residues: CSAGQLIYEQYF. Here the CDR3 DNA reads TGCAGTGCGGGACAGTTAATTTACGAGCAGTACTTC.

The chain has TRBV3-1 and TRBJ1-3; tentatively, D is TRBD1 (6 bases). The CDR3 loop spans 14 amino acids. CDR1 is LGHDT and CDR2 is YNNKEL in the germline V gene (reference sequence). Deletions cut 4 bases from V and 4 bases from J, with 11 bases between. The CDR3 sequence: CASSRGQYGNTIYF. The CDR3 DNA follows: TGTGCCAGCAGCCGGGGGCAGTACGGAAACACCATATATTTT.

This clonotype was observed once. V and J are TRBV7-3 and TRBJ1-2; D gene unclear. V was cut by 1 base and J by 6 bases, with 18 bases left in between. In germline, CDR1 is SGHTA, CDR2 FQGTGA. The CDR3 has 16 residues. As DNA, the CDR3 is TGTGCCAGCAGCTTAAACGGAGGGCGGGTACCGCATGGCTACACCTTC. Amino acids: CASSLNGGRVPHGYTF. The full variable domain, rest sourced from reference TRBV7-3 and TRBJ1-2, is GAGVSQTPSNKVTEKGKYVELRCDPISGHTALYWYRQSLGQGPEFLIYFQGTGAADDSGLPNDRFFAVRPEGSVSTLKIQRTERGDSAVYLCASSLNGGRVPHGYTFGSGTRLTVV.

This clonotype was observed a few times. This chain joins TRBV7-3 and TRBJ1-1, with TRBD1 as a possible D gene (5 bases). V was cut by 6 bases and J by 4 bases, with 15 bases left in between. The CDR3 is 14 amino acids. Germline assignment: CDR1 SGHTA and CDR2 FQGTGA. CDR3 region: CASSLNLGGTEAFF. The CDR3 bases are TGTGCCAGCAGTTTGAACCTGGGGGGCACTGAAGCTTTCTTT. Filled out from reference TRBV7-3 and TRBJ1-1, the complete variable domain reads GAGVSQTPSNKVTEKGKYVELRCDPISGHTALYWYRQSLGQGPEFLIYFQGTGAADDSGLPNDRFFAVRPEGSVSTLKIQRTERGDSAVYLCASSLNLGGTEAFFGQGTRLTVV.

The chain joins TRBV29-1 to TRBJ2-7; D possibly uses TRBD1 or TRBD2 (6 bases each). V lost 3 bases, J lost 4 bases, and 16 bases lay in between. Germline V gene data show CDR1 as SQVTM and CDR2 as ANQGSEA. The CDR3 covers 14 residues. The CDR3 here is CSVDGGPPKYEQYF. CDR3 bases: TGCAGCGTTGACGGGGGCCCGCCAAAATACGAGCAGTACTTC.

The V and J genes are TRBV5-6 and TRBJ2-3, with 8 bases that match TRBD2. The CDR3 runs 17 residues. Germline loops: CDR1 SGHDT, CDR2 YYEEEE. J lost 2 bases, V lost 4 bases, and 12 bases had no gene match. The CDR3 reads CASSPPGGLAYTDTQYF. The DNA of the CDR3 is TGTGCCAGCAGCCCCCCCGGCGGACTAGCTTACACAGATACGCAGTATTTT.

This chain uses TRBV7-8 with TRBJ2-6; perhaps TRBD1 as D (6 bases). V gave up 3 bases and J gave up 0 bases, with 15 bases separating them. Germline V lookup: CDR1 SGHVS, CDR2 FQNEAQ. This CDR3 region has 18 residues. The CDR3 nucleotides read TGTGCCAGCAGCTTCTTGCATCTGGACAGCTCTGGGGCCAACGTCCTGACTTTC. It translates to CASSFLHLDSSGANVLTF.

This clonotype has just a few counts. The CDR3 nucleotides are TGTGCCAGCTCACCAGGAGCCTCTAAAGAGCAGTACTTC. Residues: CASSPGASKEQYF. V and J are TRBV18 and TRBJ2-7; D is unresolved. The length of the CDR3 is 13 residues. Germline V gives CDR1 KGHSH, CDR2 LQKENI. Trimming shortened V by 2 bases and J by 7 bases, and 12 bases separated the two germline ends. Using reference TRBV18 and TRBJ2-7 for the parts outside the CDR3, the full variable domain is NAGVMQNPRHLVRRRGQEARLRCSPMKGHSHVYWYRQLPEEGLKFMVYLQKENIIDESGMPKERFSAEFPKEGPSILRIQQVVRGDSAAYFCASSPGASKEQYFGPGTRLTVT.

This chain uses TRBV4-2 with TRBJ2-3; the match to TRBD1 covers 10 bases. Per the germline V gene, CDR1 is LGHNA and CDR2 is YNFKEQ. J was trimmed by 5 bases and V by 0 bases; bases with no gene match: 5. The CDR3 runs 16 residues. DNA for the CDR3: TGTGCCAGCAGCCAAGAGACAGGGGGCTTTCGAGATACGCAGTATTTT. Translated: CASSQETGGFRDTQYF.

For the CDR3, the DNA is TGTGCCAGCAGCCCGGGACTAGCGGGAGATTCGGCGTCCTACAATGAGCAGTTCTTC. Encoded protein: CASSPGLAGDSASYNEQFF. The chain uses TRBV4-2 and TRBJ2-1; 14 bases are a match to TRBD2. After removal of 4 bases from V and 1 base from J, the junction contained 9 bases not matched to a gene. The V gene's germline CDR1 is LGHNA and CDR2 YNFKEQ. CDR3 size: 19 residues.

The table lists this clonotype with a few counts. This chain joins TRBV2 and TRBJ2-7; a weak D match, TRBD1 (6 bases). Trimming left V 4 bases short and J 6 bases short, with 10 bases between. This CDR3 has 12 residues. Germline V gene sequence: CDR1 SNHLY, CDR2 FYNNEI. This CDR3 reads CASSGGDTEQYF. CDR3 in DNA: TGTGCCAGCAGTGGAGGGGACACCGAGCAGTACTTC. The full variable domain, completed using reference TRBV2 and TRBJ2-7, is EPEVTQTPSHQVTQMGQEVILRCVPISNHLYFYWYRQILGQKVEFLVSFYNNEISEKSEIFDDQFSVERPDGSNFTLKIRSTKLEDSAMYFCASSGGDTEQYFGPGTRLTVT.

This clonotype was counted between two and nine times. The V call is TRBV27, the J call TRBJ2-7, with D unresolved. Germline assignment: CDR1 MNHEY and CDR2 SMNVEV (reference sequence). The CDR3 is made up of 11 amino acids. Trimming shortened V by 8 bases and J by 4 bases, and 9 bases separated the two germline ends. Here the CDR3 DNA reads TGTGCCAGCGGCCCTATTTACGAGCAGTACTTC. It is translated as CASGPIYEQYF.

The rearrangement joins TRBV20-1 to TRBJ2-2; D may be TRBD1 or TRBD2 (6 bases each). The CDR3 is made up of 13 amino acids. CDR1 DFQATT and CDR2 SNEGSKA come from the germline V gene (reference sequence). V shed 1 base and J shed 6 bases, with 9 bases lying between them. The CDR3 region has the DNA TGCAGTGCTAGAGCCGGGGGCCCCGGGGAGCTGTTTTTT. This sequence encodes CSARAGGPGELFF.

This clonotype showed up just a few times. CDR3: CASSETSGRATDTQYF. The DNA for the CDR3 is TGTGCCAGCAGTGAAACTAGCGGGAGGGCCACAGATACGCAGTATTTT. This chain uses TRBV12-3 or TRBV12-4 with TRBJ2-3; 13 nucleotides match TRBD2. The CDR3 covers 16 residues. Unmatched junction bases numbered 4, after V lost 5 bases and J lost 2 bases.